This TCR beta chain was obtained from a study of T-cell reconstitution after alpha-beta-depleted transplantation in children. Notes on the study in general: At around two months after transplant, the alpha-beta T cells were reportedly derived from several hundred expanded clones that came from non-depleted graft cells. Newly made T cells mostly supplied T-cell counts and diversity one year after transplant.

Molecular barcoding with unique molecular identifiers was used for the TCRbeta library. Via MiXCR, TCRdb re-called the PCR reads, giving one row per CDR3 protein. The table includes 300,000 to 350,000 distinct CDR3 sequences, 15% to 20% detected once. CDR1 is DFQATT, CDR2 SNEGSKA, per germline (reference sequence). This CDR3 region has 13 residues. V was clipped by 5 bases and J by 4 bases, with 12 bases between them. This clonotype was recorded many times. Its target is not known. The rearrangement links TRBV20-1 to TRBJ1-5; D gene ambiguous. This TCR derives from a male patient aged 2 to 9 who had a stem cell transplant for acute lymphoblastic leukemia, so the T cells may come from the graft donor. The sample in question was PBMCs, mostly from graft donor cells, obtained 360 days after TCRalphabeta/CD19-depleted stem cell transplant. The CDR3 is CSAEPGLNQPQHF. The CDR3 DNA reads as TGCAGTGCTGAACCGGGTCTGAATCAGCCCCAGCATTTT.